This is a list of T cell receptor beta chains from one sample in a study of control samples from healthy donors and cancer patients. Repertoires were generated with immunoSEQ multiplex PCR, while TCRdb's copy carries only in-frame clones and drops some. Its clone listing holds some 190,000 clones. Sequencing input: blood. The origin of the receptors is a woman aged 25-40 years in good health. Both conserved end residues are part of each CDR3. D genes are given only for firm matches.

>-|TRBJ1-5|TRBV5-6
TGTGCCAGCAGCTTAGGGGGGGGCCGTCAGCCCCAGCATTTT
CASSLGGGRQPQHF
>TRBD1|TRBJ1-6|TRBV27
TGTGCCAGCAGATCGGACAGGGGAAGAAATTCACCCCTCCACTTT
CASRSDRGRNSPLHF
>-|TRBJ1-4|TRBV3-1/TRBV3-2
TGTGCCAGCAGCTCCTCCGGGCTCCGCGGTGAAAAACTGTTTTTT
CASSSSGLRGEKLFF
>-|TRBJ2-1|TRBV11-3
TGTGCCAGCAGCTTAAACGTCTTCTCCTACAATGAGCAGTTCTTC
CASSLNVFSYNEQFF
>-|TRBJ1-6|TRBV29-1
TGCAGCGCGAAGGAGGGGGGTTTAGGGTCACCCCTCCACTTT
CSAKEGGLGSPLHF
>-|TRBJ1-4|TRBV3-1/TRBV3-2
TGTGCCAGCAGCCAAGCGGGGCGGCTTAATGAAAAACTGTTTTTT
CASSQAGRLNEKLFF
>-|TRBJ1-4|TRBV12-3/TRBV12-4
TGTGCCAGCTCCGGGGGAGGTAATGAAAAACTGTTTTTT
CASSGGGNEKLFF
>TRBD2|TRBJ2-3|TRBV5-4
TGTGCCAGCAGCTCGACTAGCGGGGGGCCCAACACAGATACGCAGTATTTT
CASSSTSGGPNTDTQYF
>TRBD1|TRBJ1-6|TRBV6-6
TGTGCCAGCAGTTCCCGGGACAGGCTCAATTCACCCCTCCACTTT
CASSSRDRLNSPLHF
>TRBD2|TRBJ2-7|TRBV5-6
TGTGCCAGCAGCTTAGCGCTAGCGGGGATCGACGAGCAGTACTTC
CASSLALAGIDEQYF
>TRBD1|TRBJ1-1|TRBV7-3
TGTGCCAGCAGCTTAGGGGCAGGGGGCACTGAAGCTTTCTTT
CASSLGAGGTEAFF
>-|TRBJ1-2|TRBV7-2
TGTGCCAGCAGCTTAGATCAGGTCCACGGCTACACCTTC
CASSLDQVHGYTF
>-|TRBJ1-1|TRBV14
TGTGCCAGCAGCCTGGGGGTGGTGAACACTGAAGCTTTCTTT
CASSLGVVNTEAFF
>-|TRBJ2-1|TRBV9
TGTGCCAGCAGTTCCTCTAGCGAGGGATACAATGAGCAGTTCTTC
CASSSSSEGYNEQFF
>TRBD1|TRBJ1-6|TRBV14
TGTGCCAGCAGCCAATCGGGGACAGGGCCCCTCCACTTT
CASSQSGTGPLHF
>-|TRBJ1-5|TRBV28
TGTGCCAGCAGTTTGAGTTCAGTTTCTAGCAATCAGCCCCAGCATTTT
CASSLSSVSSNQPQHF
>-|TRBJ1-2|TRBV20-1
TGCAGTGCTAGACGTCTCTATGGCTACACCTTC
CSARRLYGYTF
>TRBD1|TRBJ2-7|TRBV7-8
TGTGCCAGCAGCTTGGACAGGGGCCCCTCCTACGAGCAGTACTTC
CASSLDRGPSYEQYF
>TRBD2|TRBJ2-5|TRBV2
TGTGCCGCAGCGAGGGAACTAGCGGTCCCCGGTGGGGAGACCCAGTACTTC
CAAARELAVPGGETQYF
>-|TRBJ2-1|TRBV27
TGTGCCAGCAGTGGCCCAGGGGTTAATGAGCAGTTCTTC
CASSGPGVNEQFF
>-|TRBJ1-4|TRBV6-5
TGTGCCAGCAGTTATACGGTTAATGAAAAACTGTTTTTT
CASSYTVNEKLFF
>TRBD1|TRBJ2-7|TRBV11-2
TGTGCCAGCAGCCCTGGGACGGGCAGGGGGCACGAGCAGTACTTC
CASSPGTGRGHEQYF
>-|TRBJ2-1|TRBV20-1
TGCAGTGCTTTGGGCGCTGAGCAGTTCTTC
CSALGAEQFF
>TRBD1|TRBJ2-2|TRBV5-1
TGCGCCAGCAGCTTGGCTGGACAGGCGTGGACCGGGGAGCTGTTTTTT
CASSLAGQAWTGELFF
>TRBD2|TRBJ2-1|TRBV5-1
TGCGCCAGCAGCTTACCCAGCGGGGGGGCCTGGAATGAGCAGTTCTTC
CASSLPSGGAWNEQFF
>TRBD1|TRBJ1-5|TRBV4-2
TGTGCCAGCAGCCAAGATTTGGGACAGGGGCGTCAGCCCCAGCATTTT
CASSQDLGQGRQPQHF
>TRBD2|TRBJ2-7|TRBV27
TGTGCCAGCAGTTTCGGCGGGGGCTACGAGCAGTACTTC
CASSFGGGYEQYF
>-|TRBJ2-7|TRBV30
TGTGCCTGGAGTGTAGAACAGGGCCAGTCCTACGAGCAGTACTTC
CAWSVEQGQSYEQYF
>-|TRBJ1-2|TRBV3-1/TRBV3-2
TGTGCCAGCAGCCAAGCTATCCTGGGCGGCTACACCTTC
CASSQAILGGYTF